The 30 T cell receptor beta chains below come from one sample, sequenced in a study of blood T cell repertoires in COVID-19. Clones were sequenced by immunoSEQ multiplex PCR, and TCRdb holds only the in-frame ones, with some missing. This sample has around 390,000 clones, with approximately 87% found just once. The sample comprised PBMCs or T cells enriched from blood (not recorded which). The receptor source for this set is a woman aged 50 to 60 who had recovered from COVID-19.

The DNA of the CDR3 is TGTGCCAGCAGCTCCCGACAGGGGGAGAACACTGAAGCTTTCTTT. Translating gives CASSSRQGENTEAFF. The V gene is TRBV7-9, the J gene TRBJ1-1, with 9 bases matching TRBD1. Germline V gene sequence: CDR1 SEHNR, CDR2 FQNEAQ (reference sequence). CDR3 length equals 15 residues. J was trimmed by 1 base and V by 4 bases; bases with no gene match: 4.

This chain uses TRBV27 with TRBJ1-4; tentatively, D is TRBD1 (6 bases). The CDR3 totals 14 residues. Germline V gives CDR1 MNHEY, CDR2 SMNVEV (reference sequence). The V end lost 6 bases, the J end lost 8 bases, and 16 bases lay between the germline ends. The chain's CDR3 is CASRVTGLNEKLFF. CDR3 DNA: TGTGCCAGCAGGGTCACAGGGTTGAACGAAAAACTGTTTTTT.

The chain has TRBV14 and TRBJ1-2; D is possibly TRBD1 (6 bases). The CDR3 runs to 16 residues. Looked up from germline, CDR1 is SGHDN and CDR2 is FVKESK. V was cut by 6 bases and J by 4 bases, with 21 bases left in between. The CDR3 sequence: CASSRSGAGVIYGYTF. The CDR3 DNA follows: TGTGCCAGCAGTCGAAGCGGTGCAGGGGTTATCTATGGCTACACCTTC.

The chain employs TRBV2 and TRBJ1-1, with D perhaps TRBD1 (5 bases). V was clipped by 7 bases and J by 2 bases, with 11 bases between them. Germline values: CDR1 SNHLY, CDR2 FYNNEI. The length of the CDR3 is 13 residues. CDR3 in amino acids: CASKTDFNTEAFF. In DNA form, the CDR3 reads TGTGCCAGCAAGACAGATTTTAACACTGAAGCTTTCTTT.

The chain has TRBV7-2 and TRBJ2-7; D possibly corresponds to TRBD1 (5 bases). CDR1 SGHTA and CDR2 FQGNSA come from the germline V gene. Trimming shortened V by 6 bases and J by 5 bases, and 20 bases separated the two germline ends. This CDR3 has 15 amino acids. CDR3 in amino acids: CASSLPPTGTNEQYF. CDR3 DNA: TGTGCCAGCAGTCTCCCCCCCACAGGCACCAACGAGCAGTACTTC.

The chain employs TRBV7-9 and TRBJ1-4, with unresolved D. The CDR3 has 14 amino acids. The germline CDR1 and CDR2 sequences are SEHNR and FQNEAQ (reference sequence). Trimming removed 5 bases from V and 6 bases from J, with 13 bases in between. For the CDR3, the DNA is TGTGCCAGCAGCCGTGGGCTGGCTGATGAAAAACTGTTTTTT. Its translation is CASSRGLADEKLFF.

The chain is built from TRBV28 and TRBJ2-7, with 8 bases identical to TRBD1. Trimming removed 2 bases from V and 1 base from J; junction bases left unmatched: 4. CDR1 and CDR2 (germline): MDHEN, SYDVKM. The CDR3 is made up of 15 amino acids. CDR3 protein: CASSLPGQGSYEQYF. The CDR3 region has the DNA TGTGCCAGCAGTTTACCCGGACAGGGATCCTACGAGCAGTACTTC.

This clone was seen only a few times. The rearrangement joins TRBV19 to TRBJ2-1, with a possible D match to TRBD1 (5 bases). V was clipped by 5 bases and J by 4 bases, with 21 bases between them. Germline V gives CDR1 LNHDA, CDR2 SQIVND (reference sequence). This CDR3 has 17 residues. CDR3 DNA sequence: TGTGCCAGTAGTGATCTCGGTGGAGCGTCAGGGTACAATGAGCAGTTCTTC. Its translation is CASSDLGGASGYNEQFF.

J is TRBJ2-2 and V is TRBV5-6, with 14 positions matching TRBD2. Germline CDR1 reads SGHDT; CDR2 reads YYEEEE. V gave up 3 bases and J gave up 0 bases; unmatched junction bases: 7. CDR3 length equals 19 residues. Here the CDR3 reads CASSSRRLAGGPNTGELFF. The CDR3 DNA follows: TGTGCCAGCAGCTCCCGTAGACTAGCGGGGGGGCCGAACACCGGGGAGCTGTTTTTT.

The chain employs TRBV29-1 and TRBJ1-2, with TRBD1 identical over 7 bases. The germline V gene has CDR1 SQVTM and CDR2 ANQGSEA. CDR3 length equals 14 residues. V lost 3 bases, J lost 4 bases, and 8 bases stayed unmatched. The CDR3 region is CSVELQGIPYGYTF. The CDR3 DNA reads as TGCAGCGTTGAGTTACAGGGGATCCCCTATGGCTACACCTTC.

The V gene is TRBV11-3, the J gene TRBJ2-3; D remains unclear. Germline CDR1 and CDR2: SGHNT and YENEEA. This CDR3 is built from 14 residues. Trimming took off 3 bases at V and 2 bases at J, with 9 bases between the two ends. The CDR3 region has the DNA TGTGCCAGCAGCTTTGATACTACCACAGATACGCAGTATTTT. Protein: CASSFDTTTDTQYF.

In this sample, this clone turned up a few times. The chain is built from TRBV2 and TRBJ1-5, with no clear D. The CDR3 is 15 residues long. Trimming took 3 bases from V and 1 from J, leaving 10 bases between them. CDR1 SNHLY and CDR2 FYNNEI come from the germline V gene. The CDR3 loop is CASSDRGWSNQPQHF. CDR3 bases: TGTGCCAGCAGTGACAGAGGATGGAGCAATCAGCCCCAGCATTTT.

The CDR3 region has the DNA TGCGCCAGCAGCTTGGCCCCACAGGGAAACACCGGGGAGCTGTTTTTT. Translation: CASSLAPQGNTGELFF. The chain joins TRBV5-1 to TRBJ2-2; TRBD1 is a possible D gene (6 bases). This CDR3 spans 16 amino acids. Germline CDR1 reads SGHRS; CDR2 reads YFSETQ. V lost 0 bases and J 2 bases, leaving 11 bases between the germline ends.

This clone has only one observation. The chain is built from TRBV6-5 and TRBJ2-7; D possibly corresponds to TRBD2 (6 bases). Trimming took 10 bases from V and 7 from J, leaving 20 bases between them. This CDR3 is built from 13 residues. Germline V CDR1 and CDR2: MNHEY, SVGAGI. Here the CDR3 reads CATLPGGYGEQYF. CDR3 DNA sequence: TGTGCCACCCTACCTGGAGGGTATGGGGAGCAGTACTTC.

The gene calls are TRBV9 and TRBJ1-4, with TRBD1 identical over 9 bases. Trimming removed 4 bases from V and 8 bases from J; junction bases left unmatched: 9. Germline V gene lookup returns CDR1 SGDLS and CDR2 YYNGEE. The CDR3 extends over 15 amino acids. The CDR3 region has the DNA TGTGCCAGCAGCATAAGAACAGGGGGCTCGGAAAAACTGTTTTTT. It translates to CASSIRTGGSEKLFF.

V and J are TRBV20-1 and TRBJ2-5; TRBD2 might be the D (6 bases). CDR3 length: 16 residues. From germline, CDR1 is DFQATT and CDR2 SNEGSKA (reference sequence). Trimming stripped 3 bases from V and 2 bases from J, with 19 bases between. This CDR3 is CSASLLAGPNQETQYF. CDR3 bases: TGCAGTGCTAGTCTTCTTGCGGGGCCAAATCAAGAGACCCAGTACTTC.

The gene calls are TRBV19 and TRBJ1-6; TRBD1 is a possible D gene (5 bases). Germline CDR1 is LNHDA and CDR2 is SQIVND (reference sequence). This CDR3 region has 15 residues. Between the trimmed V and J ends, which lost 6 bases and 5 bases, there was a span of 14 bases. In nucleotides, the CDR3 is TGTGCCAGTAGCCTGACAGCCGTCCATAATTCACCCCTCCACTTT. Amino acids: CASSLTAVHNSPLHF. Filled out from reference TRBV19 and TRBJ1-6, the complete variable domain reads DGGITQSPKYLFRKEGQNVTLSCEQNLNHDAMYWYRQDPGQGLRLIYYSQIVNDFQKGDIAEGYSVSREKKESFPLTVTSAQKNPTAFYLCASSLTAVHNSPLHFGNGTRLTVT.

This clone was seen a single time. CDR3 in amino acids: CASRAPNSPLHF. The CDR3 nucleotides are TGTGCCAGCAGGGCCCCTAATTCACCCCTCCACTTT. The chain is built from TRBV6-5 and TRBJ1-6; D gene ambiguous. CDR1 and CDR2 (germline): MNHEY, SVGAGI. The CDR3 is 12 residues long. V lost 6 bases and J 6 bases, leaving 6 bases between the germline ends.

V usage is TRBV6-5 and J usage is TRBJ1-2; 9 nucleotides line up with TRBD1. The V gene end was trimmed by 6 bases and the J gene end by 5 bases; junction bases not matched to a gene: 4. Germline CDR1 is MNHEY and CDR2 is SVGAGI. The CDR3 is 13 amino acids. The CDR3 region has the DNA TGTGCCAGCAGAGGACAGGGGTCGTATGGCTACACCTTC. Residues: CASRGQGSYGYTF.

This chain links TRBV18 with TRBJ1-1; 8 nucleotides align to TRBD1. In germline, CDR1 is KGHSH, CDR2 LQKENI. The CDR3 has 14 residues. V was clipped by 3 bases and J by 7 bases; unmatched bases: 7. This CDR3 reads CASSPDRVFSEAFF. In nucleotides, the CDR3 is TGTGCCAGCTCACCGGACAGGGTCTTTAGTGAAGCTTTCTTT.

The chain employs TRBV21-1 and TRBJ1-5; the table assigns TRBD1, which was not confirmed against the DNA. TRBV21-1 is a pseudogene. The CDR3 has 17 residues. The CDR3 DNA is TGTGCCAGCAGCCGACGAAAACGGGACAGATCGAATCAGCCCCAGCATTTT. Amino acid sequence: CASSRRKRDRSNQPQHF.

This chain connects TRBV5-1 to TRBJ2-5; 11 nucleotides match TRBD2. This CDR3 has 17 residues. With 2 bases clipped from V and 7 bases from J, the junction kept 13 bases outside the gene matches. Germline V gene sequence: CDR1 SGHRS, CDR2 YFSETQ. The CDR3 nucleotides are TGCGCCAGCAGCTTAACGACTAGCGGGGAACTAGGGGGGACCCAGTACTTC. Amino acids: CASSLTTSGELGGTQYF.

The V gene is TRBV19, the J gene TRBJ1-2, with D perhaps matching TRBD1 (6 bases). Germline V lookup: CDR1 LNHDA, CDR2 SQIVND (reference sequence). V gave up 5 bases and J gave up 0 bases, with 16 bases separating them. The CDR3 has 16 amino acids. The DNA of the CDR3 is TGTGCCAGTAGTGCCCTGGGGGGGGCAACTAACTATGGCTACACCTTC. Its protein product is CASSALGGATNYGYTF. Variable domain in full (rest from reference TRBV19 and TRBJ1-2): DGGITQSPKYLFRKEGQNVTLSCEQNLNHDAMYWYRQDPGQGLRLIYYSQIVNDFQKGDIAEGYSVSREKKESFPLTVTSAQKNPTAFYLCASSALGGATNYGYTFGSGTRLTVV.

The chain uses TRBV9 and TRBJ1-1; D remains unclear. CDR3 length: 13 residues. Germline V gene sequence: CDR1 SGDLS, CDR2 YYNGEE. The V end was cut by 3 bases, the J end by 1 base, with 7 bases between. CDR3 in amino acids: CASSGGKNTEAFF. The CDR3 nucleotides read TGTGCCAGCAGCGGAGGAAAGAACACTGAAGCTTTCTTT. The full variable domain, in which reference TRBV9 and TRBJ1-1 provide the parts outside the CDR3, is DSGVTQTPKHLITATGQRVTLRCSPRSGDLSVYWYQQSLDQGLQFLIQYYNGEERAKGNILERFSAQQFPDLHSELNLSSLELGDSALYFCASSGGKNTEAFFGQGTRLTVV.

In this sample, this clone turned up once. The chain uses TRBV27 and TRBJ1-6; 9 bases align to TRBD1. CDR1 is MNHEY and CDR2 is SMNVEV in the germline V gene (reference sequence). The CDR3 is 15 residues long. V shed 8 bases, J shed 10 bases, and the junction held 12 bases outside the gene matches. The CDR3: CASAVIRDRDSPLHF. CDR3 coding DNA: TGTGCCAGCGCAGTCATTCGGGACAGGGACTCACCCCTCCACTTT.

This chain joins TRBV4-2 and TRBJ2-7; 9 positions agree with TRBD2. Losses at the gene ends were 2 bases for V and 3 bases for J; bases not matched to a gene: 5. This CDR3 comprises 15 residues. CDR1 is LGHNA and CDR2 is YNFKEQ in the germline V gene. CDR3 sequence: CASSQPQAGGYEQYF. In nucleotides, the CDR3 is TGTGCCAGCAGCCAACCACAAGCGGGGGGCTACGAGCAGTACTTC.

The chain couples TRBV9 to TRBJ2-5, with D perhaps TRBD2 (5 bases). This CDR3 region has 14 residues. V shed 3 bases and J shed 5 bases, with 14 bases lying between them. The germline CDR1 and CDR2 sequences are SGDLS and YYNGEE. The CDR3 bases are TGTGCCAGCAGCGCTACATCTAGCTATGAGACCCAGTACTTC. It codes for CASSATSSYETQYF.

V gene TRBV30 combines with J gene TRBJ1-3, with 7 positions matching TRBD1. The CDR3 extends over 15 amino acids. Germline CDR1 reads GTSNPN; CDR2 reads SVGIG (reference sequence). Trimming took 2 bases from V and 4 from J; bases not matched to a gene: 8. The CDR3, as DNA: TGTGCCTGGAGTCCCGGGACAGTCTTCGGAAACACCATATATTTT. Its protein is CAWSPGTVFGNTIYF.

The gene calls are TRBV7-9 and TRBJ2-5; D gene ambiguous. V was clipped by 3 bases and J by 1 base, with 12 bases between them. CDR3 size: 15 residues. Germline CDR1 reads SEHNR; CDR2 reads FQNEAQ (reference sequence). The CDR3 reads CASSFWALLQETQYF. CDR3 in DNA: TGTGCCAGCAGCTTCTGGGCCTTGCTCCAAGAGACCCAGTACTTC.

The chain employs TRBV5-1 and TRBJ1-2; D may be TRBD1 (6 bases). V gave up 5 bases and J gave up 1 base, with 18 bases separating them. The germline CDR1 and CDR2 sequences are SGHRS and YFSETQ. The CDR3 is 16 amino acids. As DNA, the CDR3 is TGCGCCAGCAGTCAGGACAGAGCCGCCCTTAACTATGGCTACACCTTC. It specifies CASSQDRAALNYGYTF. The entire variable domain, with the rest obtained from reference TRBV5-1 and TRBJ1-2, is as follows: KAGVTQTPRYLIKTRGQQVTLSCSPISGHRSVSWYQQTPGQGLQFLFEYFSETQRNKGNFPGRFSGRQFSNSRSEMNVSTLELGDSALYLCASSQDRAALNYGYTFGSGTRLTVV.